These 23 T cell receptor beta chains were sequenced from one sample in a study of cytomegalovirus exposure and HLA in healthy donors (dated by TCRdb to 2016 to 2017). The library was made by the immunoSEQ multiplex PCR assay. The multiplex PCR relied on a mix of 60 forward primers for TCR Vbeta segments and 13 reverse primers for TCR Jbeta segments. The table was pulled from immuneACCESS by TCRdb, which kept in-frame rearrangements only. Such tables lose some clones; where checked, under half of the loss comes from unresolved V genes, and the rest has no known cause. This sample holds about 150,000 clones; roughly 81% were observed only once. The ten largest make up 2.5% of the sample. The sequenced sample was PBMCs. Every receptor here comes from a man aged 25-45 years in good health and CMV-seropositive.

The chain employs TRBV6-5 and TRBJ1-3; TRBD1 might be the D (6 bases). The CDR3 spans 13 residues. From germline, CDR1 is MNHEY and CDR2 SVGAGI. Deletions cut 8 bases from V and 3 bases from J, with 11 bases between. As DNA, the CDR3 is TGTGCCAGCCAGACAGGCATTGGAAACACCATATATTTT. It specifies CASQTGIGNTIYF.

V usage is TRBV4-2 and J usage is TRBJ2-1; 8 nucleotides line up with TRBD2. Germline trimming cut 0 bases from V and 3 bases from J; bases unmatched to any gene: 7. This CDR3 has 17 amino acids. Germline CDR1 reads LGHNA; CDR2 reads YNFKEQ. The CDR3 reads CASSQDTGGLNYNEQFF. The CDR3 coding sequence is TGTGCCAGCAGCCAAGACACGGGAGGGTTGAACTACAATGAGCAGTTCTTC.

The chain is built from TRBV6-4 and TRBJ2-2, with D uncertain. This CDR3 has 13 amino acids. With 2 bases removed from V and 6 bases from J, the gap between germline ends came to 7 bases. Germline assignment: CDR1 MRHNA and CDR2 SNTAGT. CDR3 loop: CASSDSRAGELFF. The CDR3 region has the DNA TGTGCCAGCAGTGACAGCCGGGCCGGGGAGCTGTTTTTT.

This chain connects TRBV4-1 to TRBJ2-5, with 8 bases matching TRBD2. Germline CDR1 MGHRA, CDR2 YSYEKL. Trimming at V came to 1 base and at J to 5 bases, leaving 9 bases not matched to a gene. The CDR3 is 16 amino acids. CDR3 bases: TGCGCCAGCAGCCAAGGTAGCGGGGCCCGCGGGGAGACCCAGTACTTC. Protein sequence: CASSQGSGARGETQYF.

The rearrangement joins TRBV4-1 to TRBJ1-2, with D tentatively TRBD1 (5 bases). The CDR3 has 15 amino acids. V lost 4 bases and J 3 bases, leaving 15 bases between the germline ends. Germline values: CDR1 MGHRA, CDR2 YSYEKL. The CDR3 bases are TGCGCCAGCAGCCTTGGCCGGGGGATCGACTATGGCTACACCTTC. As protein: CASSLGRGIDYGYTF.

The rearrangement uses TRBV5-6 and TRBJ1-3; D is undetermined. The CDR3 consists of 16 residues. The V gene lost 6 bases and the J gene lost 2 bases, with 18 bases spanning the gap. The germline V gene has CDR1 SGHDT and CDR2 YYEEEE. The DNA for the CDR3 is TGTGCCAGCAACCGGTGGGGAGACCCACCTGGAAACACCATATATTTT. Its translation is CASNRWGDPPGNTIYF.

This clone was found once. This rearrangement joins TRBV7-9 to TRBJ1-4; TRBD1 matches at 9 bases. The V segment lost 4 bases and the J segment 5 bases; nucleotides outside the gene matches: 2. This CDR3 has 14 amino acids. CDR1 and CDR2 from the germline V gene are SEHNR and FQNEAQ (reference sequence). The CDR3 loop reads CASSYDRGNEKLFF. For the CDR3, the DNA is TGTGCCAGCAGCTACGACAGGGGGAATGAAAAACTGTTTTTT.

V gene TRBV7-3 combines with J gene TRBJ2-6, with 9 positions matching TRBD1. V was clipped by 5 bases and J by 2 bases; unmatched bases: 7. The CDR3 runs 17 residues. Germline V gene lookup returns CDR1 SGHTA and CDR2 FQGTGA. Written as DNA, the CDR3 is TGTGCCAGCAGCCCCGGGACAGGGCTAACTGGGGCCAACGTCCTGACTTTC. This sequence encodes CASSPGTGLTGANVLTF. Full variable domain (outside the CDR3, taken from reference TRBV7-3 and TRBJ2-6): GAGVSQTPSNKVTEKGKYVELRCDPISGHTALYWYRQSLGQGPEFLIYFQGTGAADDSGLPNDRFFAVRPEGSVSTLKIQRTERGDSAVYLCASSPGTGLTGANVLTFGAGSRLTVL.

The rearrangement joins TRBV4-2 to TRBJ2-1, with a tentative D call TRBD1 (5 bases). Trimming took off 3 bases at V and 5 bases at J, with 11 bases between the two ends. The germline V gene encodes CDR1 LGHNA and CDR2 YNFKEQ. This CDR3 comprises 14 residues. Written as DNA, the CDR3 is TGTGCCAGCAGCCAGACGACAGCAGACAATGAGCAGTTCTTC. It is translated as CASSQTTADNEQFF.

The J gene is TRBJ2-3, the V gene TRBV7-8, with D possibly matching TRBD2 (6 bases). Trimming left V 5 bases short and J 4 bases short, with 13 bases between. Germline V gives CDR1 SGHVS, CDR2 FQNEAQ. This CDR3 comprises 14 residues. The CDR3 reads CASSHREFADTQYF. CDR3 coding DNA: TGTGCCAGCAGCCACCGGGAGTTCGCAGATACGCAGTATTTT.

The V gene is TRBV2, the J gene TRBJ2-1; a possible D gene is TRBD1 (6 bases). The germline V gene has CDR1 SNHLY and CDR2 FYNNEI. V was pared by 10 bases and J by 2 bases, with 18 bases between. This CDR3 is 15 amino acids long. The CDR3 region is CAIYSGDTAYNEQFF. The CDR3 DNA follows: TGTGCCATCTATTCCGGGGACACGGCCTACAATGAGCAGTTCTTC.

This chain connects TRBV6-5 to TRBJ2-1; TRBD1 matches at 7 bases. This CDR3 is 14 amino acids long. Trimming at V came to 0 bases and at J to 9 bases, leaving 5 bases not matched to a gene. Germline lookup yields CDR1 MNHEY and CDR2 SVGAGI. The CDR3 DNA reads TGTGCCAGCAGTTACTCGAGGGGGCTGGGTGAGCAGTTCTTC. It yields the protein CASSYSRGLGEQFF.

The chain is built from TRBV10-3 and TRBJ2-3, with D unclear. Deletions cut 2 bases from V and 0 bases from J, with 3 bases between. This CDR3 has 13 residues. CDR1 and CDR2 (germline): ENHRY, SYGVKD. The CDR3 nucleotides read TGTGCCATCAGTGAGCCTAGCACAGATACGCAGTATTTT. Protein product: CAISEPSTDTQYF.

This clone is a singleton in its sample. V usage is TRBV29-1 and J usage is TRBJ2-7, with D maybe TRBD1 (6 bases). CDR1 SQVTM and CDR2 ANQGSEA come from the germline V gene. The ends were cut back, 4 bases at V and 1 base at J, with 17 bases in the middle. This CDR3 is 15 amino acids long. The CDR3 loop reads CSVGVRGLASYEQYF. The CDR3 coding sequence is TGCAGCGTTGGCGTCAGGGGTCTGGCTTCCTACGAGCAGTACTTC.

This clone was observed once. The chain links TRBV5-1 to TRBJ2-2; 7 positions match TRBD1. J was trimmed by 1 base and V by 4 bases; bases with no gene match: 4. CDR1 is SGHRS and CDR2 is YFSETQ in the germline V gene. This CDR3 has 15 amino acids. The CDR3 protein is CASSRRDRNTGELFF. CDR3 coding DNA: TGCGCCAGCAGCAGACGGGACAGGAACACCGGGGAGCTGTTTTTT.

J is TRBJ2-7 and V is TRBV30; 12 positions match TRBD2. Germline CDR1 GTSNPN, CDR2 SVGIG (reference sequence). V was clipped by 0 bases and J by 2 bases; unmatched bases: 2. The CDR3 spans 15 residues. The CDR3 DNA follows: TGTGCCTGGAGTGTTTGGACTAGCGGGACCTACGAGCAGTACTTC. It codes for CAWSVWTSGTYEQYF.

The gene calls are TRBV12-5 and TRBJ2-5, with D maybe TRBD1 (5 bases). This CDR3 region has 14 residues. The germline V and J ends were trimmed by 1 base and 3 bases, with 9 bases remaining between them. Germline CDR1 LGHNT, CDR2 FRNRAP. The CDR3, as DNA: TGTGCTAGTGGTTTGGCAGGGTGGGAAGAGACCCAGTACTTC. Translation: CASGLAGWEETQYF.

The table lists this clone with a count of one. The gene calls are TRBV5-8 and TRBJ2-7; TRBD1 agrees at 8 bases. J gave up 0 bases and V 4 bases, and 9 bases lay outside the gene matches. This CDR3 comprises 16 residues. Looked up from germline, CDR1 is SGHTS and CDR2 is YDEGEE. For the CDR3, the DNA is TGTGCCAGCAGCCTTAAGGACAGGGTCGTCTCCTACGAGCAGTACGTC. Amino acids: CASSLKDRVVSYEQYV.

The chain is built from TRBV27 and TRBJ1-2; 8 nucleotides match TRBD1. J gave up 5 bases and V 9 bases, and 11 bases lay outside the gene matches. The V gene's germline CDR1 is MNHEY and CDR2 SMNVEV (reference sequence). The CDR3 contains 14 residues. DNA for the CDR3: TGTGCCAGTAAGCCCAGGGGGCTGGGATATGGCTACACCTTC. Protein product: CASKPRGLGYGYTF.

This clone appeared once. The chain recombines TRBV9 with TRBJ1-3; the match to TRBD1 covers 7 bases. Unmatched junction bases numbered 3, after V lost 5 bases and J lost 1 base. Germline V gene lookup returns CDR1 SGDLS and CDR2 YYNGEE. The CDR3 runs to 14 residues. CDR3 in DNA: TGTGCCAGCAGGGCGACAGGGTCTGGAAACACCATATATTTT. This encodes CASRATGSGNTIYF.

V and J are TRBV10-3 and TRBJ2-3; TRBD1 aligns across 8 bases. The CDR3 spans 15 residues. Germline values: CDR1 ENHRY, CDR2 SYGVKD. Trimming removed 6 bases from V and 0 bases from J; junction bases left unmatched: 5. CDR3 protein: CAIRMTGVSTDTQYF. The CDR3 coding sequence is TGTGCCATCAGGATGACAGGGGTCAGCACAGATACGCAGTATTTT.

CDR3 region: CASSPSRDRRTDTQYF. CDR3 nucleotides: TGTGCCAGCTCTCCGTCCCGGGACAGGCGCACAGATACGCAGTATTTT. The rearrangement uses TRBV18 and TRBJ2-3; 8 positions match TRBD1. V trimming: 6 bases; J trimming: 1 base; junction bases outside the gene matches: 9. The CDR3 runs 16 residues. Germline values: CDR1 KGHSH, CDR2 LQKENI.

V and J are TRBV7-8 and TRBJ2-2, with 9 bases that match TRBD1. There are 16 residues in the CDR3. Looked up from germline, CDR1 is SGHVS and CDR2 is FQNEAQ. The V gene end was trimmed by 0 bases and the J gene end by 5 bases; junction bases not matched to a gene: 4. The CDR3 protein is CASSLANRGLTGELFF. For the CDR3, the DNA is TGTGCCAGCAGCTTAGCAAACAGGGGGCTTACCGGGGAGCTGTTTTTT.